The rows below give T cell receptor beta chains drawn from one sample of a study of shared clonotypes between healthy human individuals. Data came from immunoSEQ multiplex PCR; TCRdb stores just in-frame clones and leaves some out. The sample carries about 2.3 million clones, over 85% recorded once. The sample taken for sequencing was naive CD4+ T cells from PBMCs. All receptors come from a young man in good health. Some clones in this sample may be carry-over from other donors' samples. CDR3s include the opening cysteine and the closing phenylalanine or tryptophan. The D gene is left open where the match is weak. Not every row has a clone size; where given, it reads once, few, many or a size class.

.,TRBV5-1,TRBD1,TRBJ2-7,TGCGCCAGCAGCTCCAACGCAGGGGGTTACGAGCAGTACTTC,CASSSNAGGYEQYF
few,TRBV30,.,TRBJ1-5,TGTGCCTGGAGTGAGGCCTCAAATCAGCCCCAGCATTTT,CAWSEASNQPQHF
.,TRBV6-1,.,TRBJ2-7,TGTGCCAGCAGGCGGAGAGGGAACTACGAGCAGTACTTC,CASRRRGNYEQYF
.,TRBV5-1,.,TRBJ2-1,TGCGCCAGCAGCCCCCGAGGTAGCGGTTCCTACAATGAGCAGTTCTTC,CASSPRGSGSYNEQFF
.,TRBV30,.,TRBJ2-7,TGTGCCTGGAGTGTACTGCCCGTGGGAGAGCAGTACTTC,CAWSVLPVGEQYF
.,TRBV25-1,.,TRBJ2-5,TGTGCCAGCAGTGAGCCCGGGACAAGAGGGACCCAGTACTTC,CASSEPGTRGTQYF
.,TRBV11-2,.,TRBJ2-2,TGTGCCAGCAGCTTGTGGCAGGTGAACACCGGGGAGCTGTTTTTT,CASSLWQVNTGELFF
.,TRBV27,.,TRBJ1-4,TGTGCCAGCAGTCTGGACCTTAACGAAAAACTGTTTTTT,CASSLDLNEKLFF
.,TRBV5-1,.,TRBJ2-5,TGCGCCAGCAGCTTTCTCGCCAGGGTTTCCGAGACCCAGTACTTC,CASSFLARVSETQYF
.,TRBV5-1,.,TRBJ1-2,TGCGCCAGCAGCTTGGACCCTTATGGCTACACCTTC,CASSLDPYGYTF
.,TRBV28,TRBD2,TRBJ2-7,TGTGCCAGCAGTAGCGGGACTGATTACGAGCAGTACTTC,CASSSGTDYEQYF
.,TRBV28,TRBD2,TRBJ2-2,TGTGCCAGCAGTACGGGACTAGCGCGTAACACCGGGGAGCTGTTTTTT,CASSTGLARNTGELFF
.,TRBV18,.,TRBJ1-4,TGTGCCAGCTCACCACCGGGGACAACTAATGAAAAACTGTTTTTT,CASSPPGTTNEKLFF
.,TRBV11-3,.,TRBJ2-1,TGTGCCAGCAGCTTAGCCTGGACAACTAACAATGAGCAGTTCTTC,CASSLAWTTNNEQFF
.,TRBV27,TRBD1,TRBJ2-7,TGTGCCAGCTCCGCCCCGGGACAGGGTAACTACGAGCAGTACTTC,CASSAPGQGNYEQYF
.,TRBV28,TRBD1,TRBJ1-2,TGTGCCAGCAGTTCGACAGGGGGATCTAACTATGGCTACACCTTC,CASSSTGGSNYGYTF
.,TRBV6-5,.,TRBJ2-3,TGTGCCAGCAGTTTTCGTAGGCGGCGCGACACAGATACGCAGTATTTT,CASSFRRRRDTDTQYF
.,TRBV9,.,TRBJ1-2,TGTGCCAGCAGCCCCCACCATGGAGGTCCGAGCGAATTTAACTATGGCTACACCTTC,CASSPHHGGPSEFNYGYTF
few,TRBV7-9,.,TRBJ1-1,TGTGCCAGCAGCTTAGGGGCAGAAATGGAGGCTTTCTTT,CASSLGAEMEAFF
.,TRBV9,TRBD1,TRBJ1-2,TGTGCCAGCAGCGCCGACCCAGGACAGGGAGAGCCTAACTATGGCTACACCTTC,CASSADPGQGEPNYGYTF